This T cell receptor beta chain was retrieved from a study of OX40 agonist ivuxolimab in advanced cancers. The study's findings and limits: Partial responders at 0.1-3.0 mg/kg showed near-lowest clonal expansion.

Regarding this clone: Its antigen is undetermined.

Assay: immunoSEQ multiplex PCR; the TCRdb copy retains only in-frame clones and omits some. This sample has roughly 83,000 clones, with roughly nine tenths found just once. The source of this sequence is an adult with an advanced solid tumor such as melanoma, head and neck, liver or kidney cancer. The sample was CD4+ or CD8+ T cells sorted from blood, taken in a trial of the OX40 agonist ivuxolimab.

In nucleotides, the CDR3 is TGTGCCAGCTCACCACCCGTTTGGGGGCACACAGATACGCAGTATTTT. It yields the protein CASSPPVWGHTDTQYF. This chain connects TRBV18 to TRBJ2-3, with a possible D match to TRBD1 (6 bases). This CDR3 is 16 amino acids long. Germline CDR1 KGHSH, CDR2 LQKENI. The V gene lost 0 bases and the J gene lost 2 bases, with 12 bases spanning the gap.